These 22 T cell receptor beta chains were all obtained from the same sample, sequenced in a study of T cell responses to AZD1222 COVID-19 vaccine. Generated by immunoSEQ multiplex PCR, the TCRdb table keeps only in-frame clones and is missing some. The data contain approximately 31,000 clones, roughly 90% of them singletons. The sequencing used peripheral blood, collected 28 days after the second AZD1222 dose. The receptors stem from an adult who received the AZD1222 COVID-19 vaccine.

This clone was observed once. This sequence joins TRBV9 and TRBJ2-1; 7 bases map to TRBD1. Germline V lookup: CDR1 SGDLS, CDR2 YYNGEE. This CDR3 spans 14 amino acids. With 4 bases clipped from V and 8 bases from J, the junction kept 9 bases outside the gene matches. In DNA, the CDR3 is TGTGCCAGCAGCCCTCCGACAGGGACGGATGAGCAGTTCTTC. Residues: CASSPPTGTDEQFF.

V is TRBV6-1 and J is TRBJ1-1, with 12 bases lining up with TRBD1. Trimming removed 1 base from V and 4 bases from J; junction bases left unmatched: 4. Germline V CDR1 and CDR2: MNHNS, SASEGT. This CDR3 region has 16 residues. As DNA, the CDR3 is TGTGCCAGCAGTGAAGTGGGACAGGGGGCCGGCACTGAAGCTTTCTTT. Translation: CASSEVGQGAGTEAFF.

Only one count was recorded for this clone. The J gene is TRBJ1-1, the V gene TRBV11-2; tentative D call: TRBD1 (5 bases). This CDR3 spans 14 amino acids. Trimming pared 0 bases from V and 5 bases from J, leaving 10 bases between. The germline CDR1 and CDR2 sequences are SGHAT and FQNNGV. The CDR3 loop is CASSLDSGSTEAFF. The CDR3 DNA follows: TGTGCCAGCAGCTTAGATTCAGGGAGTACTGAAGCTTTCTTT.

This clone is medium-sized within its sample. The rearrangement links TRBV7-6 to TRBJ2-6; D is uncertain. The V end was cut by 5 bases, the J end by 0 bases, with 8 bases between. Germline values: CDR1 SGHVS, CDR2 FNYEAQ. This CDR3 spans 15 amino acids. The CDR3 sequence is CASSLIFSGANVLTF. The CDR3 DNA is TGTGCCAGCAGCCTCATATTCTCTGGGGCCAACGTCCTGACTTTC.

CDR3 region: CATSYEEGMNTEAFF. The CDR3 bases are TGTGCCACCAGCTATGAGGAGGGCATGAACACTGAAGCTTTCTTT. This chain connects TRBV15 to TRBJ1-1; D call uncertain. Trimming removed 5 bases from V and 0 bases from J, with 13 bases in between. The CDR3 extends over 15 amino acids. Germline V gene sequence: CDR1 LNHNV, CDR2 YYDKDF (reference sequence).

This sequence joins TRBV18 and TRBJ1-2, with unresolved D. Germline V gene data show CDR1 as KGHSH and CDR2 as LQKENI. The length of the CDR3 is 16 residues. V was cut by 1 base and J by 2 bases, with 14 bases left in between. DNA for the CDR3: TGTGCCAGCTCACCACAGGTTGAGGGCCGAAACTATGGCTACACCTTC. Translating it yields CASSPQVEGRNYGYTF.

The chain has TRBV29-1 and TRBJ2-7; a possible D gene is TRBD1 (6 bases). The CDR3 runs to 12 residues. In germline, CDR1 is SQVTM, CDR2 ANQGSEA. Trimming left V 6 bases short and J 0 bases short, with 9 bases between. Here the CDR3 reads CSVRTVSYEQYF. The CDR3 DNA is TGCAGCGTGAGGACAGTCTCCTACGAGCAGTACTTC.

This chain links TRBV6-4 with TRBJ1-1, with 7 bases aligning to TRBD1. The CDR3 length is 19 residues. In germline, CDR1 is MRHNA, CDR2 SNTAGT. The junction had 13 bases not matched to a gene; V was cut back by 0 bases and J by 0 bases. The CDR3 loop is CASSDSHGTVNSLNTEAFF. In DNA, the CDR3 is TGTGCCAGCAGTGACTCCCACGGGACAGTCAACTCTTTGAACACTGAAGCTTTCTTT.

This clone was observed a single time. The V and J genes are TRBV4-1 and TRBJ2-2, with D uncertain. V was pared by 5 bases and J by 3 bases, with 10 bases between. This CDR3 is built from 14 residues. The germline gives CDR1 MGHRA, CDR2 YSYEKL. This CDR3 reads CASSRSFDTGELFF. The CDR3 bases are TGCGCCAGCAGCAGGTCGTTCGACACCGGGGAGCTGTTTTTT.

Details on this clone: This sample also contains other DNA sequences that code for the same CDR3. This chain links TRBV5-1 with TRBJ2-1; 14 positions agree with TRBD2. The CDR3 totals 16 residues. Germline CDR1 SGHRS, CDR2 YFSETQ. V gave up 3 bases and J gave up 4 bases; unmatched junction bases: 3. The CDR3 bases are TGCGCCAGCAGCTGGGGGACTAGCGGGGGATACAATGAGCAGTTCTTC. Translation: CASSWGTSGGYNEQFF.

The chain carries TRBV11-2 and TRBJ1-6, with a tentative D call TRBD1 (6 bases). V shed 5 bases and J shed 7 bases, with 21 bases lying between them. The CDR3 consists of 17 residues. Germline values: CDR1 SGHAT, CDR2 FQNNGV. The CDR3 bases are TGTGCCAGCAGCCCTAGACAAGGCGGGGGCGGGAATTCACCCCTCCACTTT. Translation gives CASSPRQGGGGNSPLHF.

The CDR3 here is CASSTSGTGTRALHF. The DNA for the CDR3 is TGTGCCAGCAGTACTTCCGGGACAGGGACACGTGCCCTCCACTTT. This chain uses TRBV27 with TRBJ1-6, with TRBD1 matching 9 bases. The germline V gene encodes CDR1 MNHEY and CDR2 SMNVEV (reference sequence). After removal of 5 bases from V and 14 bases from J, the junction contained 13 bases not matched to a gene. There are 15 residues in the CDR3.

The rearrangement joins TRBV10-1 to TRBJ1-6, with D possibly TRBD1 on 6 matching bases. V was shortened by 10 bases and J by 9 bases, with 16 bases between the two germline ends. The germline CDR1 and CDR2 sequences are WNHNN and SYGVQD (reference sequence). The CDR3 consists of 13 residues. The CDR3, as DNA: TGCGCCACCCACACAGGGCGGGTTTCACCCCTCCACTTT. Protein: CATHTGRVSPLHF.

The V call is TRBV27, the J call TRBJ1-1; 12 positions agree with TRBD1. Per germline, CDR1 MNHEY and CDR2 SMNVEV (reference sequence). V was clipped by 5 bases and J by 0 bases; unmatched bases: 7. The CDR3 consists of 17 residues. The CDR3 nucleotides are TGTGCCAGCAGTCTCCGGGACAGGGGGCTCATGAACACTGAAGCTTTCTTT. This codes for CASSLRDRGLMNTEAFF.

This clone was found once. J is TRBJ1-2 and V is TRBV6-5, with 8 bases that match TRBD1. The CDR3 has 14 residues. With V trimmed by 8 bases and J by 5 bases, 10 bases remained unmatched. Per germline, CDR1 MNHEY and CDR2 SVGAGI. In DNA form, the CDR3 reads TGTGCCAGCCGGACACAGGGGGTTGTTTATGGCTACACCTTC. This sequence encodes CASRTQGVVYGYTF.

A few counts support this clone. The chain recombines TRBV5-1 with TRBJ1-6, with 7 bases that match TRBD1. The CDR3 runs 14 residues. In germline, CDR1 is SGHRS, CDR2 YFSETQ. V lost 4 bases, J lost 7 bases, and 5 bases stayed unmatched. The CDR3 region is CASSPGQENSPLHF. The DNA of the CDR3 is TGCGCCAGCAGCCCAGGACAGGAAAATTCACCCCTCCACTTT.

The J gene is TRBJ1-2, the V gene TRBV4-2, with TRBD1 identical over 7 bases. Germline V gene lookup returns CDR1 LGHNA and CDR2 YNFKEQ. The CDR3 is 16 residues long. After removal of 2 bases from V and 1 base from J, the junction contained 7 bases not matched to a gene. The CDR3 sequence: CASSQQGGGINYGYTF. CDR3 nucleotide sequence: TGTGCCAGCAGCCAACAGGGGGGGGGCATTAACTATGGCTACACCTTC.

In nucleotides, the CDR3 is TGTGCCAGCAGCCATGGGGGGGCGGAAAATGAGCAGTTCTTC. It yields the protein CASSHGGAENEQFF. This sequence joins TRBV7-3 and TRBJ2-1, with D tentatively TRBD2 (7 bases). In germline, CDR1 is SGHTA, CDR2 FQGTGA. The ends were cut back, 5 bases at V and 7 bases at J, with 15 bases in the middle. The CDR3 runs to 14 residues. Full variable domain (missing parts from reference TRBV7-3 and TRBJ2-1): GAGVSQTPSNKVTEKGKYVELRCDPISGHTALYWYRQSLGQGPEFLIYFQGTGAADDSGLPNDRFFAVRPEGSVSTLKIQRTERGDSAVYLCASSHGGAENEQFFGPGTRLTVL.

V gene TRBV15 combines with J gene TRBJ1-1; no clear D. With 0 bases removed from V and 10 bases from J, the gap between germline ends came to 9 bases. The CDR3 sequence is 12 residues long. Germline V gives CDR1 LNHNV, CDR2 YYDKDF (reference sequence). The CDR3 loop is CATSRESGLAFF. CDR3 nucleotides: TGTGCCACCAGCAGAGAGTCAGGACTAGCTTTCTTT.

In its sample, this clone was seen once. The chain employs TRBV5-5 and TRBJ1-4, with TRBD1 as a possible D gene (5 bases). V was cut by 7 bases and J by 3 bases, with 13 bases left in between. The V gene's germline CDR1 is SGHKS and CDR2 YYEKEE (reference sequence). This CDR3 contains 14 residues. The DNA of the CDR3 is TGTGCCAGCGCGTCAGGGCGGGCTAATGAAAAACTGTTTTTT. Amino acid sequence: CASASGRANEKLFF. The full variable domain, in which reference TRBV5-5 and TRBJ1-4 provide the parts outside the CDR3, is DAGVTQSPTHLIKTRGQQVTLRCSPISGHKSVSWYQQVLGQGPQFIFQYYEKEERGRGNFPDRFSARQFPNYSSELNVNALLLGDSALYLCASASGRANEKLFFGSGTQLSVL.

CDR3 region: CASSYGAESSYEQYF. In nucleotides, the CDR3 is TGTGCCAGCAGTTACGGGGCGGAGAGCTCCTACGAGCAGTACTTC. The chain uses TRBV6-5 and TRBJ2-7; D may be TRBD1 (5 bases). There are 15 residues in the CDR3. Trimming shortened V by 2 bases and J by 0 bases, and 11 bases separated the two germline ends. The germline CDR1 and CDR2 sequences are MNHEY and SVGAGI.

The chain combines TRBV27 with TRBJ2-3, with D unclear. Germline V gene data show CDR1 as MNHEY and CDR2 as SMNVEV (reference sequence). The CDR3 extends over 12 amino acids. Trimming cost V 6 bases and J 11 bases, with 15 bases left between them. CDR3 region: CASSPRQWGQYF. CDR3 sequence (DNA): TGTGCCAGCAGCCCCCGGCAGTGGGGGCAGTATTTT.